Sequencing of this T cell receptor beta chain was carried out in a study of shared clonotypes between healthy human individuals. Looking at the study overall: Aged between 18 and 49, the donors were a couple of women and three men. Overall study results and limits: Generally, naive subsets came out with larger estimated richness than memory subsets. A reduction in generation probabilities was seen for non-shared clonotypes relative to those shared by all four donors.

This clone was seen once. Antigen unknown. TCRdb keeps only in-frame clones here, not all; method: immunoSEQ multiplex PCR. The data contain roughly 1,500,000 clones, about 98% of them seen just once; the ten biggest clones take up 0.4% to 0.55%. The CDR3 covers 15 residues. In germline, CDR1 is SGHAT, CDR2 FQNNGV. V lost 1 base and J lost 2, with 10 bases in between. The rearrangement links TRBV11-2 to TRBJ2-3, with D unclear. This TCR was sampled from a man aged 25-40 years in good health. The specimen was naive CD4+ T cells sorted from blood. Subset noted: CD45RA+ positively selected. The CDR3 here is CASSLVGATTDTQYF. The DNA of the CDR3 is TGTGCCAGCAGCTTAGTTGGAGCGACCACAGATACGCAGTATTTT.